This passage covers 24 T cell receptor beta chains from one sample sequenced in a study of shared clonotypes between healthy human individuals. CD45RO-negative cells were positively selected for CCR7, leaving out terminally differentiated effector memory CD45RA+ cells. Assay used: immunoSEQ multiplex PCR; TCRdb lists only in-frame clones, some missing. This sample has just over 2,000,000 clones, with roughly 94% found just once. Sequenced material: naive CD8+ T cells sorted from blood. These TCRs come from a young man in good health.

The chain joins TRBV5-6 to TRBJ2-6; unclear D gene. The V end was cut by 4 bases, the J end by 2 bases, with 13 bases between. Germline V gives CDR1 SGHDT, CDR2 YYEEEE. The CDR3 runs 16 residues. CDR3 sequence: CASSPRSVAGANVLTF. The CDR3 DNA is TGTGCCAGCAGCCCCCGATCTGTAGCTGGGGCCAACGTCCTGACTTTC. Full variable domain (rest looked up from reference TRBV5-6 and TRBJ2-6): DAGVTQSPTHLIKTRGQQVTLRCSPKSGHDTVSWYQQALGQGPQFIFQYYEEEERQRGNFPDRFSGHQFPNYSSELNVNALLLGDSALYLCASSPRSVAGANVLTFGAGSRLTVL.

The chain employs TRBV10-3 and TRBJ2-1, with unresolved D. The germline V gene has CDR1 ENHRY and CDR2 SYGVKD. V dropped 0 bases and J dropped 8 bases, with 17 bases sitting between them. CDR3 size: 16 residues. The CDR3 region is CAISESLMEYSYEQFF. CDR3 bases: TGTGCCATCAGTGAGTCTTTGATGGAGTACAGTTATGAGCAGTTCTTC.

The CDR3 DNA is TGTGCCAGTAGTATAGATCCGCAGGGCCGAGGCTACGAGCAGTACTTC. Translated, it gives CASSIDPQGRGYEQYF. This chain connects TRBV19 to TRBJ2-7; possible D gene TRBD1, 5 bases. The CDR3 has 16 amino acids. The V gene lost 0 bases and the J gene lost 3 bases, with 15 bases spanning the gap. Germline values: CDR1 LNHDA, CDR2 SQIVND (reference sequence). The whole variable domain, filled in from reference TRBV19 and TRBJ2-7, reads DGGITQSPKYLFRKEGQNVTLSCEQNLNHDAMYWYRQDPGQGLRLIYYSQIVNDFQKGDIAEGYSVSREKKESFPLTVTSAQKNPTAFYLCASSIDPQGRGYEQYFGPGTRLTVT.

As concerns this clone: The sample holds other DNA sequences that translate to the same CDR3. CDR3 nucleotide sequence: TGTGCCAGCAGTACGGGGGGTAGCAATCAGCCCCAGCATTTT. Translation: CASSTGGSNQPQHF. This sequence joins TRBV27 and TRBJ1-5, with D tentatively TRBD1 (5 bases). Trimming pared 5 bases from V and 0 bases from J, leaving 8 bases between. Germline values: CDR1 MNHEY, CDR2 SMNVEV (reference sequence). This CDR3 contains 14 residues.

The V and J genes are TRBV4-1 and TRBJ2-1; D uncertain. The length of the CDR3 is 18 residues. Germline values: CDR1 MGHRA, CDR2 YSYEKL. V was shortened by 0 bases and J by 0 bases, with 15 bases between the two germline ends. The chain's CDR3 is CASSQEYVLNPSYNEQFF. The CDR3 nucleotides read TGCGCCAGCAGCCAAGAGTATGTATTAAATCCCTCCTACAATGAGCAGTTCTTC.

The chain recombines TRBV2 with TRBJ2-3, with unresolved D. CDR1 SNHLY and CDR2 FYNNEI come from the germline V gene. The germline V and J ends were trimmed by 0 bases and 6 bases, with 7 bases remaining between them. The CDR3 runs to 13 residues. For the CDR3, the DNA is TGTGCCAGCAGTGAAGCTAAGGGTGATACGCAGTATTTT. Protein: CASSEAKGDTQYF.

This chain uses TRBV14 with TRBJ2-1; 11 positions agree with TRBD2. This CDR3 has 16 amino acids. V lost 6 bases and J lost 3; bases outside the gene matches: 7. CDR1 is SGHDN and CDR2 is FVKESK in the germline V gene. CDR3 DNA sequence: TGTGCCAGCAGTCCAAGACTAGCGGGGTACTACAATGAGCAGTTCTTC. It specifies CASSPRLAGYYNEQFF. The full variable domain, in which reference TRBV14 and TRBJ2-1 provide the parts outside the CDR3, is EAGVTQFPSHSVIEKGQTVTLRCDPISGHDNLYWYRRVMGKEIKFLLHFVKESKQDESGMPNNRFLAERTGGTYSTLKVQPAELEDSGVYFCASSPRLAGYYNEQFFGPGTRLTVL.

V usage is TRBV10-1 and J usage is TRBJ2-5, with 7 bases lining up with TRBD2. The J segment lost 1 base and the V segment lost 6 bases, leaving 8 bases of the junction unmatched. The germline V gene has CDR1 WNHNN and CDR2 SYGVQD (reference sequence). The CDR3 length is 15 residues. CDR3 in DNA: TGCGCCAGCAGCGCGGGGGACGACTTCCAAGAGACCCAGTACTTC. This gives the protein CASSAGDDFQETQYF.

CDR3 DNA: TGTGCCAGCAGCACCCTGGGGGGCTACACCTTC. Protein product: CASSTLGGYTF. The J gene is TRBJ1-2, the V gene TRBV9; no reliable D call. The CDR3 extends over 11 amino acids. CDR1 is SGDLS and CDR2 is YYNGEE in the germline V gene. Trimming pared 4 bases from V and 8 bases from J, leaving 9 bases between.

This chain connects TRBV10-3 to TRBJ2-5; 7 nucleotides agree with TRBD2. Germline V lookup: CDR1 ENHRY, CDR2 SYGVKD. V dropped 1 base and J dropped 2; count of bases not matched to a gene: 13. This CDR3 comprises 18 residues. CDR3 sequence (DNA): TGTGCCATCAGTGAGTGGAGGGAAGCGGGGAGGTCACAAGAGACCCAGTACTTC. Translating gives CAISEWREAGRSQETQYF.

The chain links TRBV30 to TRBJ2-5; the match to TRBD2 covers 11 bases. J gave up 5 bases and V 1 base, and 9 bases lay outside the gene matches. This CDR3 has 16 residues. CDR1 and CDR2 (germline): GTSNPN, SVGIG (reference sequence). CDR3 residues: CAWSGIDGLAGETQYF. CDR3 in DNA: TGTGCCTGGAGTGGTATTGATGGACTAGCGGGCGAGACCCAGTACTTC.

This clone has a handful of counts. Other nucleotide sequences from this sample produce the same CDR3. V usage is TRBV29-1 and J usage is TRBJ2-1; D may be TRBD1 (5 bases). This CDR3 is 13 amino acids long. The V end was cut by 3 bases, the J end by 0 bases, with 6 bases between. Germline V gene data show CDR1 as SQVTM and CDR2 as ANQGSEA. The CDR3 DNA is TGCAGCGTTGACAGGGACTCCTACAATGAGCAGTTCTTC. It is translated as CSVDRDSYNEQFF.

This clone was seen once. The sample contains more than one DNA sequence encoding this CDR3. The rearrangement uses TRBV6-5 and TRBJ2-3; D is ambiguous. The germline V gene has CDR1 MNHEY and CDR2 SVGAGI. The V end was cut by 0 bases, the J end by 0 bases, with 4 bases between. This CDR3 has 14 amino acids. The CDR3 DNA reads as TGTGCCAGCAGTTACTCGTCTAGCACAGATACGCAGTATTTT. It encodes CASSYSSSTDTQYF.

Remarks on this clone: Other nucleotide sequences in the sample specify the same CDR3. The CDR3 is CASSYGTGLYEQYF. In DNA, the CDR3 is TGTGCCAGCAGTTACGGGACAGGACTCTACGAGCAGTACTTC. The V call is TRBV6-5, the J call TRBJ2-7, with 8 bases aligning to TRBD1. Trimming removed 2 bases from V and 3 bases from J; junction bases left unmatched: 3. There are 14 residues in the CDR3. Germline V CDR1 and CDR2: MNHEY, SVGAGI.

The gene calls are TRBV6-5 and TRBJ2-7, with 9 bases fitting TRBD1. The CDR3 sequence is 14 residues long. J lost 0 bases, V lost 6 bases, and 3 bases had no gene match. Germline CDR1 reads MNHEY; CDR2 reads SVGAGI. CDR3 sequence: CASRTGGLSYEQYF. The CDR3 DNA reads as TGTGCCAGCAGGACAGGGGGACTCTCCTACGAGCAGTACTTC.

This chain joins TRBV7-9 and TRBJ1-1, with D unresolved. Germline V lookup: CDR1 SEHNR, CDR2 FQNEAQ (reference sequence). Trimming took 5 bases from V and 7 from J, leaving 17 bases between them. The CDR3 is 14 amino acids. CDR3 bases: TGTGCCAGCAGCCCCCCCGGCGGGAGCCTTGAAGCTTTCTTT. This codes for CASSPPGGSLEAFF.

J is TRBJ2-7 and V is TRBV5-6; the match to TRBD2 covers 9 bases. V lost 2 bases to trimming and J lost 2 bases; unmatched junction nucleotides: 2. CDR1 is SGHDT, CDR2 YYEEEE, per germline. This CDR3 has 14 residues. CDR3 protein: CASSLSSGTYEQYF. As DNA, the CDR3 is TGTGCCAGCAGCTTATCTAGCGGGACCTACGAGCAGTACTTC.

This chain connects TRBV27 to TRBJ1-2, with TRBD1 matching 10 bases. The CDR3 contains 15 residues. Per germline, CDR1 MNHEY and CDR2 SMNVEV (reference sequence). After removal of 6 bases from V and 0 bases from J, the junction contained 4 bases not matched to a gene. The CDR3 DNA follows: TGTGCCAGCAGGGTGACAGGGGGCTCTAACTATGGCTACACCTTC. Its protein product is CASRVTGGSNYGYTF.

The chain employs TRBV6-5 and TRBJ2-7; TRBD2 might be the D (6 bases). This CDR3 contains 16 residues. The V and J ends lost 4 bases and 4 bases respectively, with 20 bases between them. Germline V gives CDR1 MNHEY, CDR2 SVGAGI. The chain's CDR3 is CASSSAWDIGTYEQYF. The CDR3 DNA reads TGTGCCAGCAGTTCCGCATGGGATATTGGGACTTACGAGCAGTACTTC.

Notes on this clone: In the same sample, other DNA sequences code for this CDR3. V usage is TRBV7-3 and J usage is TRBJ1-2; 10 bases line up with TRBD1. Per germline, CDR1 SGHTA and CDR2 FQGTGA. The CDR3 totals 13 residues. Trimming at V came to 3 bases and at J to 6 bases, leaving 1 base not matched to a gene. The CDR3 is CASSFGTGDGYTF. The CDR3 coding sequence is TGTGCCAGCAGCTTTGGGACAGGGGATGGCTACACCTTC.

This clone showed up just once. This chain joins TRBV6-5 and TRBJ1-5; D remains ambiguous. The V gene lost 8 bases and the J gene lost 0 bases, with 14 bases spanning the gap. Germline lookup yields CDR1 MNHEY and CDR2 SVGAGI. The length of the CDR3 is 15 residues. The CDR3 protein is CASAASGHSNQPQHF. The CDR3 nucleotides are TGTGCCAGCGCCGCAAGCGGCCATAGCAATCAGCCCCAGCATTTT.

The CDR3, as DNA: TGTGCCAGCAGTGAAGCGGGCCTTACCTACGAGCAGTACTTC. Encoded protein: CASSEAGLTYEQYF. The chain links TRBV2 to TRBJ2-7; D remains unclear. V dropped 0 bases and J dropped 2 bases, with 8 bases sitting between them. CDR1 SNHLY and CDR2 FYNNEI come from the germline V gene. The length of the CDR3 is 14 residues. The whole variable domain, remainder taken from reference TRBV2 and TRBJ2-7, is EPEVTQTPSHQVTQMGQEVILRCVPISNHLYFYWYRQILGQKVEFLVSFYNNEISEKSEIFDDQFSVERPDGSNFTLKIRSTKLEDSAMYFCASSEAGLTYEQYFGPGTRLTVT.

The chain has TRBV27 and TRBJ2-7, with TRBD1 identical over 8 bases. The germline V gene encodes CDR1 MNHEY and CDR2 SMNVEV (reference sequence). The junction had 2 bases not matched to a gene; V was cut back by 4 bases and J by 0 bases. This CDR3 spans 14 amino acids. CDR3 coding DNA: TGTGCCAGCAGTTGGGGACAGGCCTCCTACGAGCAGTACTTC. This encodes CASSWGQASYEQYF.

The chain combines TRBV27 with TRBJ2-7; possible D gene TRBD2, 6 bases. The V end was cut by 6 bases, the J end by 7 bases, with 16 bases between. Germline V CDR1 and CDR2: MNHEY, SMNVEV (reference sequence). The CDR3 consists of 13 residues. This CDR3 is CASREGSSGEQYF. CDR3 DNA sequence: TGTGCCAGCAGGGAGGGTTCGTCGGGGGAGCAGTACTTC.